These 31 T cell receptor beta chains were all obtained from the same sample, sequenced in a study of T cell responses to AZD1222 COVID-19 vaccine. TCRdb keeps only in-frame clones here, not all; method: immunoSEQ multiplex PCR. The table lists under 200,000 clones, 92% of them singletons. Source: peripheral blood, taken 28 days after the second AZD1222 dose. The receptors were gathered from an adult who received the AZD1222 COVID-19 vaccine.

The chain joins TRBV5-1 to TRBJ1-3; 7 nucleotides agree with TRBD1. Per the germline V gene, CDR1 is SGHRS and CDR2 is YFSETQ. V shed 0 bases and J 3 bases; nucleotides not matched to a gene: 6. The CDR3 has 16 amino acids. The CDR3: CASSLAGGKHGNTIYF. The CDR3 bases are TGCGCCAGCAGCTTGGCAGGGGGAAAGCATGGAAACACCATATATTTT.

The V call is TRBV29-1, the J call TRBJ1-5; D is unclear. This CDR3 spans 13 amino acids. V was pared by 4 bases and J by 3 bases, with 10 bases between. The germline CDR1 and CDR2 sequences are SQVTM and ANQGSEA. DNA for the CDR3: TGCAGCGTTGCTAGAGATGACAATCAGCCCCAGCATTTT. Translation: CSVARDDNQPQHF.

The CDR3 region has the DNA TGCGCCAGCAGCGCGACAGTCCGGGGAGGCTACACCTTC. This gives the protein CASSATVRGGYTF. This chain links TRBV5-1 with TRBJ1-2; tentative D call: TRBD1 (5 bases). The CDR3 loop spans 13 amino acids. Germline CDR1 is SGHRS and CDR2 is YFSETQ. Trimming took 4 bases from V and 8 from J, leaving 15 bases between them.

The chain employs TRBV10-3 and TRBJ2-5, with 10 bases aligning to TRBD1. Germline CDR1 is ENHRY and CDR2 is SYGVKD. V dropped 5 bases and J dropped 5; count of bases not matched to a gene: 5. The CDR3 is 14 amino acids. CDR3 amino acids: CAISPGQGRETQYF. In nucleotides, the CDR3 is TGTGCCATCAGTCCGGGACAGGGGAGGGAGACCCAGTACTTC.

The J gene is TRBJ1-5, the V gene TRBV5-1, with 8 bases fitting TRBD1. V gave up 7 bases and J gave up 5 bases; unmatched junction bases: 5. This CDR3 contains 13 residues. Germline values: CDR1 SGHRS, CDR2 YFSETQ. The CDR3, as DNA: TGCGCCAGCCGGACAGGGAGAGATCAGCCCCAGCATTTT. Translating it yields CASRTGRDQPQHF.

The chain carries TRBV7-2 and TRBJ1-4; TRBD1 matches 7 bases. CDR1 is SGHTA, CDR2 FQGNSA, per germline. V lost 2 bases to trimming and J lost 4 bases; unmatched junction nucleotides: 13. The CDR3 loop spans 18 amino acids. CDR3 sequence (DNA): TGTGCCAGCAGCTTAAGGGGCCTCCGACAGGGAATTAATGAAAAACTGTTTTTT. Its translation: CASSLRGLRQGINEKLFF. The full variable domain, with the rest looked up from reference TRBV7-2 and TRBJ1-4, is GAGVSQSPSNKVTEKGKDVELRCDPISGHTALYWYRQSLGQGLEFLIYFQGNSAPDKSGLPSDRFSAERTGGSVSTLTIQRTQQEDSAVYLCASSLRGLRQGINEKLFFGSGTQLSVL.

CDR3 nucleotides: TGTGCCAGCAGTTGGGGCAGGGCCCCCGCCGGGGAGCTGTTTTTT. This codes for CASSWGRAPAGELFF. V and J are TRBV6-6 and TRBJ2-2; D is possibly TRBD1 (5 bases). This CDR3 has 15 amino acids. Germline CDR1 reads MNHNY; CDR2 reads SVGAGI (reference sequence). Trimming pared 4 bases from V and 6 bases from J, leaving 15 bases between.

The chain combines TRBV28 with TRBJ1-1; D perhaps matches TRBD1 (5 bases). The CDR3 runs 14 residues. V lost 6 bases and J 1 base, leaving 12 bases between the germline ends. Germline assignment: CDR1 MDHEN and CDR2 SYDVKM. The CDR3 loop is CASSLGRQNTEAFF. In DNA, the CDR3 is TGTGCCAGCAGCCTGGGACGGCAGAACACTGAAGCTTTCTTT.

This sequence joins TRBV7-9 and TRBJ1-1; D is unresolved. The CDR3 runs to 13 residues. Trimming pared 4 bases from V and 3 bases from J, leaving 9 bases between. The V gene's germline CDR1 is SEHNR and CDR2 FQNEAQ (reference sequence). CDR3 region: CASSSDWDTEAFF. The DNA for the CDR3 is TGTGCCAGCAGCTCGGACTGGGACACTGAAGCTTTCTTT.

J is TRBJ2-7 and V is TRBV3-1 (or the pseudogene TRBV3-2), with D hard to call. Germline CDR1 LGHDT, CDR2 YNNKEL (reference sequence). The CDR3 is 15 amino acids. The germline V and J ends were trimmed by 0 bases and 3 bases, with 12 bases remaining between them. The CDR3 region has the DNA TGTGCCAGCAGCCAAGATCAAATTAGAAACTACGAGCAGTACTTC. Translated, it gives CASSQDQIRNYEQYF.

This clone appeared once. The chain is built from TRBV19 and TRBJ2-6; a possible D gene is TRBD1 (5 bases). V was clipped by 6 bases and J by 0 bases, with 9 bases between them. Germline V gene sequence: CDR1 LNHDA, CDR2 SQIVND (reference sequence). The CDR3 contains 15 residues. The CDR3 reads CASRATASGANVLTF. Here the CDR3 DNA reads TGTGCCAGTAGGGCGACAGCCTCTGGGGCCAACGTCCTGACTTTC. Full variable domain (remainder filled in from reference TRBV19 and TRBJ2-6): DGGITQSPKYLFRKEGQNVTLSCEQNLNHDAMYWYRQDPGQGLRLIYYSQIVNDFQKGDIAEGYSVSREKKESFPLTVTSAQKNPTAFYLCASRATASGANVLTFGAGSRLTVL.

CDR3 in DNA: TGCAGCGTTGAAATTACAGCGAACACTGAAGCTTTCTTT. This encodes CSVEITANTEAFF. The rearrangement links TRBV29-1 to TRBJ1-1; D is unclear. Germline CDR1 is SQVTM and CDR2 is ANQGSEA. Trimming cost V 2 bases and J 1 base, with 8 bases left between them. The CDR3 is 13 amino acids.

This clone was picked up one time. V gene TRBV10-1 combines with J gene TRBJ1-6; D remains ambiguous. V shed 7 bases and J shed 7 bases, with 8 bases lying between them. The CDR3 is made up of 12 amino acids. Germline CDR1 WNHNN, CDR2 SYGVQD (reference sequence). CDR3 coding DNA: TGCGCCAGCAACGAGGGAAATTCACCCCTCCACTTT. Residues: CASNEGNSPLHF.

The chain links TRBV4-3 to TRBJ1-4; 9 bases align to TRBD1. The V gene end was trimmed by 1 base and the J gene end by 7 bases; junction bases not matched to a gene: 4. The CDR3 is 15 amino acids. CDR1 LGHNA and CDR2 YSLEER come from the germline V gene. The CDR3 DNA is TGCGCCAGCAGCCAAGGGGGGACAGGGACTGAAAAACTGTTTTTT. It is translated as CASSQGGTGTEKLFF.

A few counts support this clone. The chain uses TRBV30 and TRBJ2-5, with D perhaps given as TRBD1 or TRBD2 (5 bases each). This CDR3 is built from 13 residues. V lost 8 bases to trimming and J lost 2 bases, with 15 bases between them. The germline gives CDR1 GTSNPN, CDR2 SVGIG (reference sequence). CDR3: CAGGHTLQETQYF. Written as DNA, the CDR3 is TGTGCCGGAGGACATACTTTGCAAGAGACCCAGTACTTC.

The gene calls are TRBV28 and TRBJ1-2; a possible D gene is TRBD1 (5 bases). V was clipped by 7 bases and J by 8 bases, with 23 bases between them. Germline assignment: CDR1 MDHEN and CDR2 SYDVKM. The CDR3 runs to 15 residues. CDR3 region: CASNLGGVVEGGYTF. The CDR3 DNA follows: TGTGCCAGCAATCTTGGAGGGGTGGTGGAGGGCGGCTACACCTTC.

CDR3 DNA sequence: TGTGCCAGCATCAGATCAACTGAAGCTTTCTTT. This encodes CASIRSTEAFF. The rearrangement joins TRBV28 to TRBJ1-1; D unresolved. This CDR3 is 11 amino acids long. The V gene lost 7 bases and the J gene lost 5 bases, with 8 bases spanning the gap. The germline V gene encodes CDR1 MDHEN and CDR2 SYDVKM. The full variable domain, rest sourced from reference TRBV28 and TRBJ1-1, is DVKVTQSSRYLVKRTGEKVFLECVQDMDHENMFWYRQDPGLGLRLIYFSYDVKMKEKGDIPEGYSVSREKKERFSLILESASTNQTSMYLCASIRSTEAFFGQGTRLTVV.

The chain recombines TRBV6-4 with TRBJ2-1, with 8 bases identical to TRBD1. V dropped 5 bases and J dropped 6; count of bases not matched to a gene: 9. Germline lookup yields CDR1 MRHNA and CDR2 SNTAGT. The CDR3 spans 15 residues. CDR3 amino acids: CASSHDRGGGNEQFF. The CDR3 bases are TGTGCCAGCAGTCATGACAGGGGAGGAGGCAATGAGCAGTTCTTC.

The chain is built from TRBV3-1 (or the pseudogene TRBV3-2) and TRBJ2-1; weak D call: TRBD2 (5 bases). The V gene lost 4 bases and the J gene lost 2 bases, with 15 bases spanning the gap. This CDR3 is 16 amino acids long. Germline-derived CDR1 and CDR2 are LGHDT and YNNKEL (reference sequence). This chain's CDR3 is CASSPLGVGPYNEQFF. In nucleotides, the CDR3 is TGTGCCAGCAGCCCCCTGGGAGTCGGGCCCTACAATGAGCAGTTCTTC.

The rearrangement joins TRBV4-2 to TRBJ2-2; possible D gene TRBD1, 6 bases. CDR1 is LGHNA and CDR2 is YNFKEQ in the germline V gene. Trimming shortened V by 0 bases and J by 0 bases, and 8 bases separated the two germline ends. The length of the CDR3 is 16 residues. The CDR3 spells CASSQEDSSNTGELFF. CDR3 nucleotide sequence: TGTGCCAGCAGCCAAGAGGACAGCTCGAACACCGGGGAGCTGTTTTTT.

This clone was counted once. J is TRBJ1-3 and V is TRBV4-1; 10 nucleotides agree with TRBD1. V lost 2 bases to trimming and J lost 3 bases; unmatched junction nucleotides: 10. In germline, CDR1 is MGHRA, CDR2 YSYEKL. There are 18 residues in the CDR3. CDR3 sequence: CASSQSPGTGELGNTIYF. In nucleotides, the CDR3 is TGCGCCAGCAGCCAATCCCCCGGGACAGGGGAACTTGGAAACACCATATATTTT.

The genes are TRBV10-1 and TRBJ1-1; TRBD1 might be the D (5 bases). V shed 4 bases and J shed 0 bases, with 12 bases lying between them. CDR3 length: 15 amino acids. Per germline, CDR1 WNHNN and CDR2 SYGVQD (reference sequence). CDR3 residues: CASSVNRILNTEAFF. In nucleotides, the CDR3 is TGCGCCAGCAGTGTAAACAGGATCTTGAACACTGAAGCTTTCTTT.

This chain connects TRBV2 to TRBJ1-3, with D possibly being TRBD1 (6 bases). Deletions cut 3 bases from V and 2 bases from J, with 14 bases between. Germline CDR1 is SNHLY and CDR2 is FYNNEI. This CDR3 comprises 16 residues. The chain's CDR3 is CASSEGGPRTGNTIYF. DNA for the CDR3: TGTGCCAGCAGTGAGGGGGGCCCACGGACTGGAAACACCATATATTTT.

The chain carries TRBV10-3 and TRBJ1-3, with 8 bases that match TRBD1. The CDR3 sequence is 15 residues long. Trimming took 7 bases from V and 1 from J; bases not matched to a gene: 6. The V gene's germline CDR1 is ENHRY and CDR2 SYGVKD. CDR3 sequence (DNA): TGTGCCATCACTTCACAGGGGGTTTCTGGAAACACCATATATTTT. It specifies CAITSQGVSGNTIYF.

The chain joins TRBV11-2 to TRBJ2-3; D uncertain. Germline V gene lookup returns CDR1 SGHAT and CDR2 FQNNGV. Trimming shortened V by 0 bases and J by 8 bases, and 9 bases separated the two germline ends. The CDR3 totals 13 residues. The CDR3 here is CASSLDLGGTQYF. The CDR3 nucleotides are TGTGCCAGCAGCTTAGATCTGGGTGGTACGCAGTATTTT.

The V call is TRBV4-1, the J call TRBJ1-5; tentatively, D is TRBD1 (5 bases). The CDR3 is 16 amino acids. Germline-derived CDR1 and CDR2 are MGHRA and YSYEKL. The V gene lost 1 base and the J gene lost 0 bases, with 10 bases spanning the gap. The CDR3 DNA follows: TGCGCCAGCAGCCAAGGGACACTGAATAGCAATCAGCCCCAGCATTTT. This codes for CASSQGTLNSNQPQHF.

The CDR3 sequence is CASSPPTRRETQYF. CDR3 coding DNA: TGTGCCAGCAGCCCGCCGACTAGGAGGGAGACCCAGTACTTC. This chain joins TRBV11-2 and TRBJ2-5; D perhaps matches TRBD2 (6 bases). Germline V lookup: CDR1 SGHAT, CDR2 FQNNGV. The CDR3 runs 14 residues. V gave up 5 bases and J gave up 5 bases, with 15 bases separating them.

V is TRBV4-1 and J is TRBJ1-1, with D perhaps matching TRBD1 (5 bases). Germline lookup yields CDR1 MGHRA and CDR2 YSYEKL. CDR3 length: 14 residues. V lost 3 bases to trimming and J lost 4 bases, with 12 bases between them. This CDR3 is CASSHPGSGTEAFF. As DNA, the CDR3 is TGCGCCAGCAGCCACCCAGGGTCTGGCACTGAAGCTTTCTTT.

The chain employs TRBV19 and TRBJ1-1; D uncertain. CDR1 LNHDA and CDR2 SQIVND come from the germline V gene (reference sequence). Deletions cut 5 bases from V and 1 base from J, with 20 bases between. CDR3 length: 17 amino acids. CDR3 DNA sequence: TGTGCCAGTAGTCCCCTGGATCTTACGGCGGGGAACACTGAAGCTTTCTTT. Amino acid sequence: CASSPLDLTAGNTEAFF.

This chain uses TRBV19 with TRBJ2-1, with 9 bases matching TRBD1. With V trimmed by 7 bases and J by 6 bases, 1 base remained unmatched. Germline V CDR1 and CDR2: LNHDA, SQIVND (reference sequence). The CDR3 loop spans 12 amino acids. CDR3 DNA sequence: TGTGCCAGTAAGACAGGGGGCAATGAGCAGTTCTTC. Translated, it gives CASKTGGNEQFF.

CDR3 nucleotides: TGTGCCAGCAGTGACCCTACCGCAGAGACCCAGTACTTC. It specifies CASSDPTAETQYF. The V gene is TRBV6-4, the J gene TRBJ2-5; D remains ambiguous. V was trimmed by 2 bases and J by 4 bases, leaving 8 bases between them. This CDR3 spans 13 amino acids. Germline V lookup: CDR1 MRHNA, CDR2 SNTAGT.